Below, one TCR beta chain is given with its context. This sample is part of a study of tissue T cells after allogeneic stem cell transplantation. Sequenced by immunoSEQ multiplex PCR; TCRdb stores in-frame clones only, minus some. The sample includes 25,000 to 30,000 clones, over 75% seen only once; the top ten take less than 4%. V lost 6 bases and J 3 bases, leaving 14 bases between the germline ends. This CDR3 spans 14 amino acids. Germline assignment: CDR1 KGHSH and CDR2 LQKENI. The chain combines TRBV18 with TRBJ1-1; D not resolved. The source was blood, collected before transplantation. This sequence originates from a woman between 18 and 55 years old who later had graft-versus-host disease after an allogeneic stem cell transplant. This CDR3 is CASSQTEAYTEAFF. The CDR3 region has the DNA TGTGCCAGCTCTCAAACAGAAGCCTACACTGAAGCTTTCTTT.